The rows below give T cell receptor beta chains drawn from one sample of a study of cytomegalovirus exposure and HLA in healthy donors. The assay was immunoSEQ multiplex PCR, and TCRdb's table has in-frame clones only and misses some. The sample records roughly 80,000 clones, approximately 71% being singletons. Sequenced input: PBMCs. The receptors stem from a woman aged 40-49 years in good health and CMV-seronegative. Each CDR3 is given with its conserved first and last residue. A D gene is named only where the DNA matches it firmly. Not every row has a clone size; where given, it reads once, few, many or a size class.

d_call: TRBD1; cdr3_length: 14; j_call: TRBJ2-7; v_call: TRBV29-1; clone_size: NA; cdr3_aa: CSGRTGGDSYEQYF; cdr3_nt: TGCAGCGGGAGGACAGGGGGTGACTCCTACGAGCAGTACTTC
d_call: NA; cdr3_length: 12; j_call: TRBJ2-1; v_call: TRBV7-2; clone_size: NA; cdr3_aa: CASSALTWEQFF; cdr3_nt: TGTGCCAGCAGCGCCCTCACATGGGAGCAGTTCTTC
d_call: TRBD1; cdr3_length: 20; j_call: TRBJ2-6; v_call: TRBV23-1; clone_size: NA; cdr3_aa: CASSQLPTGGFFSGANVLTF; cdr3_nt: TGCGCCAGCAGTCAATTGCCGACAGGGGGCTTCTTTTCTGGGGCCAACGTCCTGACTTTC
d_call: TRBD1; cdr3_length: 14; j_call: TRBJ1-1; v_call: TRBV11-1; clone_size: NA; cdr3_aa: CASSTGVANTEAFF; cdr3_nt: TGTGCCAGCAGTACAGGGGTTGCGAACACTGAAGCTTTCTTT
d_call: NA; cdr3_length: 14; j_call: TRBJ1-2; v_call: TRBV4-3; clone_size: NA; cdr3_aa: CASSQDPGDYGYTF; cdr3_nt: TGCGCCAGCAGCCAAGATCCAGGGGACTATGGTTACACCTTC
d_call: NA; cdr3_length: 13; j_call: TRBJ1-1; v_call: TRBV6-6; clone_size: few; cdr3_aa: CASSTDRNTEAFF; cdr3_nt: TGTGCCAGCAGTACGGACAGAAACACTGAAGCTTTCTTT
d_call: NA; cdr3_length: 11; j_call: TRBJ2-1; v_call: TRBV12-5; clone_size: NA; cdr3_aa: CASGEFNEQFF; cdr3_nt: TGTGCTAGTGGGGAGTTTAATGAGCAGTTCTTC
d_call: NA; cdr3_length: 13; j_call: TRBJ1-1; v_call: TRBV7-3; clone_size: few; cdr3_aa: CASSLIPGLEAFF; cdr3_nt: TGTGCCAGCAGCTTAATACCAGGGCTTGAAGCTTTCTTT
d_call: NA; cdr3_length: 14; j_call: TRBJ1-5; v_call: TRBV19; clone_size: NA; cdr3_aa: CASSMGDLRQPQHF; cdr3_nt: TGTGCCAGTAGTATGGGAGACCTCCGGCAGCCCCAGCATTTT
d_call: NA; cdr3_length: 13; j_call: TRBJ1-2; v_call: TRBV7-9; clone_size: NA; cdr3_aa: CASSLGPDRGYTF; cdr3_nt: TGTGCCAGCAGCTTAGGTCCAGACAGAGGCTACACCTTC
d_call: TRBD1; cdr3_length: 15; j_call: TRBJ2-1; v_call: TRBV2; clone_size: NA; cdr3_aa: CASLGQVLLYNEQFF; cdr3_nt: TGTGCCTCCCTGGGACAGGTCCTCCTCTACAATGAGCAGTTCTTC
d_call: NA; cdr3_length: 13; j_call: TRBJ2-1; v_call: TRBV29-1; clone_size: few; cdr3_aa: CSVETWESIEQFF; cdr3_nt: TGCAGCGTTGAAACGTGGGAGAGTATTGAGCAGTTCTTC
d_call: NA; cdr3_length: 14; j_call: TRBJ1-2; v_call: TRBV6-1; clone_size: NA; cdr3_aa: CASSERGTNYGYTF; cdr3_nt: TGTGCCAGCAGTGAAAGAGGTACGAACTATGGCTACACCTTC
d_call: TRBD1; cdr3_length: 15; j_call: TRBJ2-7; v_call: TRBV5-1; clone_size: NA; cdr3_aa: CASSFIPDRLYEQYF; cdr3_nt: TGCGCCAGCAGCTTTATCCCGGACAGGCTCTACGAGCAGTACTTC